The 5 T cell receptor beta chains below come from one sample, sequenced in a study of blood T cells in healthy people across ages (dated by TCRdb to the mid-2010s). The library came from 5' RACE. TCRdb names Illumina HiSeq 2500 as the instrument used. The second PCR ran for about 6 to 12 cycles and used a J-beta primer mix along with a sample-barcoded 5' primer. The raw public data were reprocessed by TCRdb itself: fastp quality trimming at Q25, MiXCR clonotype calling, in-frame beta chains only. Rows with one shared CDR3 protein collapse into an entry with the most common genes and DNA. In all, the sample holds about 670,000 distinct CDR3 sequences, and around 43% of those were seen once. The top ten clones comprise about 32% of the sample. Sequencing was done on a sample of blood. These receptors came from a man older than 75 in good health.

Turning to this clonotype: A read error may be the cause here, since a much bigger clone is one base away. This chain joins TRBV29-1 and TRBJ2-3; 16 bases line up with TRBD2. Germline CDR1 reads SQVTM; CDR2 reads ANQGSEA. Trimming cost V 5 bases and J 1 base; bases outside gene matches: 3. The CDR3 covers 16 residues. The CDR3 bases are TGCAGCGTTCGGGGACTAGCGGGGGGGCGCACAGATACGCAGTATTTT. This gives the protein CSVRGLAGGRTDTQYF.

This clonotype was detected a few times. The chain couples TRBV6-5 to TRBJ2-1, with D perhaps given as TRBD1 or TRBD2 (5 bases each). The V and J ends lost 6 bases and 8 bases respectively, with 20 bases between them. Germline CDR1 is MNHEY and CDR2 is SVGAGI. The CDR3 runs to 15 residues. The DNA for the CDR3 is TGTGCCAGCAGGCCAGGCCGGGGCAGGGACGATGAGCAGTTCTTC. Its translation is CASRPGRGRDDEQFF.

The J gene is TRBJ1-2, the V gene TRBV7-3; unclear D gene. Germline V gives CDR1 SGHTA, CDR2 FQGTGA. V shed 1 base and J shed 4 bases, with 13 bases lying between them. This CDR3 comprises 15 residues. The CDR3 reads CASSLRPGSGYGYTF. The CDR3 bases are TGTGCCAGCAGCTTAAGACCAGGATCTGGCTATGGCTACACCTTC.

This sequence joins TRBV27 and TRBJ2-6; 9 bases align to TRBD2. This CDR3 spans 17 amino acids. With V trimmed by 8 bases and J by 0 bases, 8 bases remained unmatched. CDR1 is MNHEY, CDR2 SMNVEV, per germline (reference sequence). Here the CDR3 reads CASRRLADYSGANVLTF. In DNA, the CDR3 is TGTGCCAGCCGCAGACTAGCGGATTACTCTGGGGCCAACGTCCTGACTTTC.

The gene calls are TRBV7-2 and TRBJ2-3; the match to TRBD2 covers 9 bases. The junction had 17 bases not matched to a gene; V was cut back by 9 bases and J by 13 bases. The CDR3 length is 14 residues. Germline V gene data show CDR1 as SGHTA and CDR2 as FQGNSA. The CDR3 region is CASSVAGERGDEYF. CDR3 DNA: TGTGCCAGTAGCGTAGCGGGGGAGCGGGGGGATGAGTATTTT.